The rows below give T cell receptor beta chains drawn from one sample of a study of technical replicates of blood from a handful of donors. Measured with immunoSEQ multiplex PCR; TCRdb has only the in-frame clones, and not every one. The sample includes 65,000 to 90,000 clones, roughly 93% of them seen just once. Sequencing used T cells isolated from PBMCs. These receptors all come from a human donor in good health. Both conserved end residues are part of each CDR3. A D gene is named only where the DNA matches it firmly.

V gene	CDR3 length	D gene	J gene	CDR3 DNA	CDR3 protein
TRBV7-2	16	NA	TRBJ2-1	TGTGCCAGCAGCTTAGAACCCAGTCCCCTTTACAATGAGCAGTTCTTC	CASSLEPSPLYNEQFF
TRBV4-2	20	TRBD1	TRBJ2-6	TGTGCCAGCAGCCAATATCGGCTAGGGGGCCATAGCTCTGGGGCCAACGTCCTGACTTTC	CASSQYRLGGHSSGANVLTF
TRBV7-2	12	NA	TRBJ2-4	TGTGCCAGCAGCTTAGACCCGGGGATTCAGTACTTC	CASSLDPGIQYF
TRBV7-3	13	TRBD2	TRBJ2-1	TGTGCCAGCAGCTACGGGGGGTACAATGAGCAGTTCTTC	CASSYGGYNEQFF
TRBV5-1	18	TRBD2	TRBJ2-2	TGCGCCAGCAGCCTAGACCCGGGACTAGCGGGAGCTAACGGGGAGCTGTTTTTT	CASSLDPGLAGANGELFF
TRBV9	15	TRBD2	TRBJ2-7	TGTGCCAGCAGCGTAACTAGCGGGAGGTGGTACGAGCAGTACTTC	CASSVTSGRWYEQYF
TRBV5-1	15	TRBD2	TRBJ2-2	TGCGCCAGCAGCTTGTTTAGCGGGAGCACCGGGGAGCTGTTTTTT	CASSLFSGSTGELFF
TRBV19	14	NA	TRBJ1-2	TGTGCCAGTAGTCAAAACTCAGGGATCCAGGGCTACACCTTC	CASSQNSGIQGYTF
TRBV6-5	16	TRBD1	TRBJ1-3	TGTGCCAGCAGTTACTCTTGGACAGGGATGGGAAACACCATATATTTT	CASSYSWTGMGNTIYF
TRBV10-3	14	NA	TRBJ2-3	TGTGCCATCAAGGACAGCAGAGAAGGGGATACGCAGTATTTT	CAIKDSREGDTQYF
TRBV19	15	NA	TRBJ1-1	TGTGCCAGTAGTATAGATTGGCAGGGGAACACTGAAGCTTTCTTT	CASSIDWQGNTEAFF
TRBV9	14	NA	TRBJ2-5	TGTGCCAGCAGCGTAGGGGGCTACCAAGAGACCCAGTACTTC	CASSVGGYQETQYF
TRBV18	15	TRBD2	TRBJ2-1	TGTGCCAGCTCACAGGGGAGCGGGAGTTACAATGAGCAGTTCTTC	CASSQGSGSYNEQFF
TRBV19	15	TRBD1	TRBJ1-1	TGTGCCAGTAGTATAGGAAGGCTCAGGGGGCTTTCGGCTTTCTTT	CASSIGRLRGLSAFF
TRBV11-2	14	TRBD2	TRBJ2-1	TGTGCCAGCAGCTTTACTAGCGGTTACAATGAGCAGTTCTTC	CASSFTSGYNEQFF
TRBV25-1	11	NA	TRBJ2-7	TGTGCCAGCAGGCGGGGCTACGAGCAGTACTTC	CASRRGYEQYF
TRBV30	14	TRBD2	TRBJ2-7	TGTGCCTGGAGTGTTGAGCGGGAGATCCCCGAGCAGTACTTC	CAWSVEREIPEQYF